A selection of T cell receptor beta chains follows, all from one sample in a study of shared clonotypes between healthy human individuals. Sequencing used immunoSEQ multiplex PCR; TCRdb keeps in-frame clones, though not all of them. The table lists 2 million to 2.5 million clones, 95% of them singletons. Material for sequencing was naive CD4+ T cells sorted from blood. These receptors originate from a man aged 18 to 30 in good health. CDR3s include the opening cysteine and the closing phenylalanine or tryptophan. Each record gives: V gene, J gene, clone size, D gene, CDR3 DNA, CDR3 protein. The D gene is left open where the match is weak. Only part of the rows carry a size: once, few, many, or a class if the clone is expanded.

V: TRBV6-5
J: TRBJ1-2
size: .
D: TRBD1
DNA: TGTGCCAGCAGCAGGGGGCAGGGTGAGGGCTACACCTTC
CDR3: CASSRGQGEGYTF

V: TRBV6-1
J: TRBJ2-7
size: .
D: .
DNA: TGTGCCAGCAGGACGAGCTCCTACGAGCAGTACTTC
CDR3: CASRTSSYEQYF

V: TRBV30
J: TRBJ2-7
size: .
D: .
DNA: TGTGCCTGGAGTCCAGGGACGGGGACCTACGAGCAGTACTTC
CDR3: CAWSPGTGTYEQYF

V: TRBV5-1
J: TRBJ2-7
size: once
D: TRBD1
DNA: TGCGCCAGCAGCTTGGGACAGGGAAACCCCGCCTACGAGCAGTACTTC
CDR3: CASSLGQGNPAYEQYF

V: TRBV27
J: TRBJ2-7
size: .
D: .
DNA: TGTGCCAGCAGTCCACCTAAGGGCAGGTTTTACGAGCAGTACTTC
CDR3: CASSPPKGRFYEQYF

V: TRBV15
J: TRBJ1-4
size: .
D: .
DNA: TGTGCCACCAGCAGAGAAGAGGCAGGTGGTGAAAAACTGTTTTTT
CDR3: CATSREEAGGEKLFF

V: TRBV5-1
J: TRBJ2-3
size: .
D: TRBD2
DNA: TGCGCCAGCAGCTATGGACTAGCGAGCACAGATACGCAGTATTTT
CDR3: CASSYGLASTDTQYF

V: TRBV10-2
J: TRBJ2-1
size: once
D: .
DNA: TGCGCCAGCAGTGAGTGGGCGGTGTACAATGAGCAGTTCTTC
CDR3: CASSEWAVYNEQFF

V: TRBV7-3
J: TRBJ2-1
size: .
D: TRBD2
DNA: TGTGCCAGCAGCTTTGGGGCTAGCGGGGGACCCAATGAGCAGTTCTTC
CDR3: CASSFGASGGPNEQFF

V: TRBV2
J: TRBJ1-1
size: .
D: .
DNA: TGTGCCAGCATGATGGGCAGGGCGAACACTGAAGCTTTCTTT
CDR3: CASMMGRANTEAFF

V: TRBV7-9
J: TRBJ1-3
size: .
D: .
DNA: TGTGCCAGCAGCTTAGCTTCTGGAAACACCATATATTTT
CDR3: CASSLASGNTIYF

V: TRBV30
J: TRBJ2-6
size: .
D: .
DNA: TGTGCCTGGAGTGTCGACTTGACCAGCTCTGGGGCCAACGTCCTGACTTTC
CDR3: CAWSVDLTSSGANVLTF

V: TRBV5-4
J: TRBJ2-2
size: once
D: .
DNA: TGTGCCAGCAGTTCCTTGAGCACCGGGGAGCTGTTTTTT
CDR3: CASSSLSTGELFF

V: TRBV6-5
J: TRBJ2-1
size: .
D: TRBD2
DNA: TGTGCCAGCAGTCGCACCGGCGGGGGAAATGAGCAGTTCTTC
CDR3: CASSRTGGGNEQFF

V: TRBV28
J: TRBJ2-3
size: .
D: .
DNA: TGTGCCAGCAGTCCCCACGCAGGGCTGAGCACAGATACGCAGTATTTT
CDR3: CASSPHAGLSTDTQYF

V: TRBV30
J: TRBJ2-3
size: .
D: .
DNA: TGTGCCTGGGGAGCGGGGACAAACACAGATACGCAGTATTTT
CDR3: CAWGAGTNTDTQYF

V: TRBV6-5
J: TRBJ2-1
size: .
D: .
DNA: TGTGCCAGCACCCCAGGACAGCCCCCACGGGGTGAGCAGTTCTTC
CDR3: CASTPGQPPRGEQFF

V: TRBV2
J: TRBJ1-6
size: .
D: .
DNA: TGTGCCAGCAGTGACCCGGTACCCTCCCTCCACTTT
CDR3: CASSDPVPSLHF

V: TRBV5-1
J: TRBJ2-2
size: .
D: .
DNA: TGCGCCAGCACCCTGCGTGGGGCGGCCGGGGAGCTGTTTTTT
CDR3: CASTLRGAAGELFF

V: TRBV18
J: TRBJ2-7
size: .
D: .
DNA: TGTGCCAGCTTTCATAGCGGTAGCTCCTACGAGCAGTACTTC
CDR3: CASFHSGSSYEQYF

V: TRBV11-2
J: TRBJ2-2
size: .
D: TRBD2
DNA: TGTGCCAGCAATAGCGGGGGGAACACCGGGGAGCTGTTTTTT
CDR3: CASNSGGNTGELFF

V: TRBV6-5
J: TRBJ1-6
size: .
D: .
DNA: TGTGCCAGCAGCGGCCGCGGGGGAAATAATTCACCCCTCCACTTT
CDR3: CASSGRGGNNSPLHF

V: TRBV5-1
J: TRBJ2-4
size: .
D: .
DNA: TGCGCCAGCAGCTTGCCCCTTATGGCCAGTTATGACAAAAACATTCAGTACTTC
CDR3: CASSLPLMASYDKNIQYF

V: TRBV30
J: TRBJ2-1
size: .
D: .
DNA: TGTGCCTGGACCCTAATGGACCGTGAGCAGTTCTTC
CDR3: CAWTLMDREQFF

V: TRBV27
J: TRBJ1-1
size: few
D: .
DNA: TGTGCCAGCAGCCCGGGACCTAAGAACACTGAAGCTTTCTTT
CDR3: CASSPGPKNTEAFF

V: TRBV28
J: TRBJ1-2
size: .
D: .
DNA: TGTGCCAGCAGTTTCCCCGGATCCAACTATGGCTACACCTTC
CDR3: CASSFPGSNYGYTF

V: TRBV4-3
J: TRBJ2-5
size: .
D: .
DNA: TGCGCCAGCAGCCTTCGACTAGAGACCCAGTACTTC
CDR3: CASSLRLETQYF

V: TRBV28
J: TRBJ2-1
size: .
D: .
DNA: TGTGCCAGCAGCTCAACAGGCCTCCTTTGGGGGGAGCAGTTCTTC
CDR3: CASSSTGLLWGEQFF

V: TRBV5-1
J: TRBJ2-6
size: .
D: .
DNA: TGCGCCACCCAGGCAGGCACCGTCTCTGGGGCCAACGTCCTGACTTTC
CDR3: CATQAGTVSGANVLTF

V: TRBV7-2
J: TRBJ2-1
size: .
D: TRBD2
DNA: TGTGCCAGCAGCTTAAGCGGGAGGGTAACAAATGAGCAGTTCTTC
CDR3: CASSLSGRVTNEQFF

V: TRBV6-5
J: TRBJ2-4
size: .
D: .
DNA: TGTGCCAGCAGTATCGCCGGGACAGCCAAAAACATTCAGTACTTC
CDR3: CASSIAGTAKNIQYF

V: TRBV6-1
J: TRBJ2-6
size: once
D: .
DNA: TGTGCCAGCAGTGTGGCCTCTGGGGCCAACGTCCTGACTTTC
CDR3: CASSVASGANVLTF

V: TRBV4-2
J: TRBJ1-3
size: few
D: .
DNA: TGTGCCAGCAGCGGGGGTACTGGAAACACCATATGTTTT
CDR3: CASSGGTGNTICF

V: TRBV6-1
J: TRBJ1-6
size: once
D: TRBD1
DNA: TGTGCCAGCAGTGATTTTGGACAGGGGACTTCACCCCTCCACTTT
CDR3: CASSDFGQGTSPLHF

V: TRBV30
J: TRBJ2-3
size: .
D: .
DNA: TGTGCCTGGGACCAGGCGGGGGCGGATACGCAGTATTTT
CDR3: CAWDQAGADTQYF

V: TRBV19
J: TRBJ1-6
size: .
D: .
DNA: TGTGCCAGTAGTATAGAGGGGTACAATTCACCCCTCCACTTT
CDR3: CASSIEGYNSPLHF

V: TRBV12-5
J: TRBJ1-3
size: .
D: .
DNA: TGTGCTAGTGGTTTGGTACGGGGGGTTCGGGGAAACACCATATATTTT
CDR3: CASGLVRGVRGNTIYF

V: TRBV30
J: TRBJ2-3
size: .
D: TRBD1
DNA: TGTGCCTGGGGTACAGGGGGGTTGAAGACAGATACGCAGTATTTT
CDR3: CAWGTGGLKTDTQYF

V: TRBV6-1
J: TRBJ2-7
size: .
D: .
DNA: TGTGCCAGCAATAAGGGAGCTCTTGCCTACGAGCAGTACTTC
CDR3: CASNKGALAYEQYF

V: TRBV6-5
J: TRBJ2-7
size: .
D: .
DNA: TGTGCCAGCGGCCCTGACGGGGCTTCAACCGAGCAGTACTTC
CDR3: CASGPDGASTEQYF

V: TRBV10-3
J: TRBJ1-1
size: .
D: .
DNA: TGTGCCATCAGTGACAGGGGAGACACTGAAGCTTTCTTT
CDR3: CAISDRGDTEAFF

V: TRBV5-1
J: TRBJ2-1
size: .
D: .
DNA: TGCGCCAGCAGCTTGGGTCCGGGGTCCGGCAATGAGCAGTTCTTC
CDR3: CASSLGPGSGNEQFF

V: TRBV7-2
J: TRBJ1-1
size: .
D: .
DNA: TGTGCCAGCAGCCGTACATACTTGACTTCGGAAGCTTTCTTT
CDR3: CASSRTYLTSEAFF

V: TRBV18
J: TRBJ2-2
size: .
D: TRBD1
DNA: TGTGCCAGCTCACCAGCGACAGGGATAGCCGGGGAGCTGTTTTTT
CDR3: CASSPATGIAGELFF

V: TRBV5-1
J: TRBJ2-3
size: .
D: .
DNA: TGCGCCAGCGGAGAGGACTCAGGTGATTGGGGGACAGATACGCAGTATTTT
CDR3: CASGEDSGDWGTDTQYF

V: TRBV7-9
J: TRBJ2-3
size: .
D: .
DNA: TGTGCCAGCAGCCCAGAGAGGGGTTTAAACACAGATACGCAGTATTTT
CDR3: CASSPERGLNTDTQYF

V: TRBV10-2
J: TRBJ2-5
size: .
D: TRBD2
DNA: TGCGCCAGCAAATCCTCTAGCGGCCAAGAGACCCAGTACTTC
CDR3: CASKSSSGQETQYF

V: TRBV13
J: TRBJ1-1
size: .
D: .
DNA: TGTGCCAGCAGGGAAACCGGGACCGTAGTATTGAACACTGAAGCTTTCTTT
CDR3: CASRETGTVVLNTEAFF

V: TRBV6-1
J: TRBJ1-5
size: .
D: .
DNA: TGTGCCAGCGGGAAGGGCCCCAATCAGCCCCAGCATTTT
CDR3: CASGKGPNQPQHF

V: TRBV10-3
J: TRBJ1-5
size: .
D: .
DNA: TGTGCCATCAGTGAGGAGGGGGGCAATCAGCCCCAGCATTTT
CDR3: CAISEEGGNQPQHF

V: TRBV28
J: TRBJ2-3
size: .
D: .
DNA: TGTGCCAGCACCCCCAGACTCGAGACGCAGTATTTT
CDR3: CASTPRLETQYF

V: TRBV5-6
J: TRBJ2-6
size: .
D: TRBD2
DNA: TGTGCCAGCAGCCAAAGGAAGCGGGAGCTTTACCGGGCCAACGTCCTGACTTTC
CDR3: CASSQRKRELYRANVLTF

V: TRBV25-1
J: TRBJ1-2
size: .
D: .
DNA: TGTGCCAGCAGTGAGCACGGGTCGGATGGCTACACCTTC
CDR3: CASSEHGSDGYTF

V: TRBV6-6
J: TRBJ2-5
size: .
D: TRBD2
DNA: TGTGCCGCCCTCCAGGGAGGGGTCCAAGAGACCCAGTACTTC
CDR3: CAALQGGVQETQYF

V: TRBV7-3
J: TRBJ2-2
size: .
D: .
DNA: TGTGCCAGCAGCTTACGGCAGAACACCGGGGAGCTGTTTTTT
CDR3: CASSLRQNTGELFF

V: TRBV2
J: TRBJ1-6
size: .
D: .
DNA: TGTGCCAGCAGGGAGAGCGTCCTATCACCCCTCCACTTT
CDR3: CASRESVLSPLHF

V: TRBV29-1
J: TRBJ2-3
size: .
D: .
DNA: TGCAGCGTTGACAGATTCCACACAGATACGCAGTATTTT
CDR3: CSVDRFHTDTQYF

V: TRBV2
J: TRBJ1-2
size: .
D: TRBD1
DNA: TGTGCCAGCAGTTCTGACAGGGGATTCTCTGGCTACACCTTC
CDR3: CASSSDRGFSGYTF

V: TRBV27
J: TRBJ2-3
size: .
D: TRBD2
DNA: TGTGCCAGCAGTCCCCATTTCCCCCGAACTAGCGGGGTGGGGGATACGCAGTATTTT
CDR3: CASSPHFPRTSGVGDTQYF